Below are 6 T cell receptor beta chains sequenced from a single sample in a study of vaccination and CD4 T cells after COVID-19. What these receptors recognize is not known. Sequenced with the Oncomine TCR Beta short-read assay was DNA taken from cultured CD4+ T cells. From CD4+ T cells that had been cultured, genomic DNA was extracted. TCRdb itself ran the PCR reads through MiXCR, one entry per CDR3 protein. The sample carries roughly 9,000 distinct CDR3 sequences, around 33% recorded once. The treatment: roughly nine-day PBMC culture with coronavirus spike peptide pools or control peptides (ViraFEST assay). Prior to the COVID-19 pandemic (2011-2018), the unexposed donor's CD4+ T cells were collected. The sample comprised CD4+ T cells from blood, cultured in vitro. The receptors stem from a human donor in good health.

The chain joins TRBV19 to TRBJ2-1, with D unresolved. This CDR3 region has 14 residues. The germline V and J ends were trimmed by 5 bases and 0 bases, with 8 bases remaining between them. In germline, CDR1 is LNHDA, CDR2 SQIVND (reference sequence). The CDR3 DNA is TGTGCCAGTAGTCGACTTGGCTCCTACAATGAGCAGTTCTTC. As protein: CASSRLGSYNEQFF. Full variable domain (remainder filled in from reference TRBV19 and TRBJ2-1): DGGITQSPKYLFRKEGQNVTLSCEQNLNHDAMYWYRQDPGQGLRLIYYSQIVNDFQKGDIAEGYSVSREKKESFPLTVTSAQKNPTAFYLCASSRLGSYNEQFFGPGTRLTVL.

With regard to this clonotype: At one end the junction does not follow the germline gene, possibly because of a read error. The chain is built from TRBV7-7 and TRBJ2-2, with D perhaps matching TRBD1 (5 bases). The CDR3 covers 12 residues. CDR1 and CDR2 from the germline V gene are SSHAT and FNYEAQ (reference sequence). The CDR3 sequence is CASSSGTGELFF. The DNA of the CDR3 is TGTGCTAGCAGCTCAGGGACCGGGGAGCTGTTTTTT.

V is TRBV10-1 and J is TRBJ1-5, with TRBD1 matching over 8 bases. Trimming at V came to 11 bases and at J to 4 bases, leaving 10 bases not matched to a gene. The V gene's germline CDR1 is WNHNN and CDR2 SYGVQD (reference sequence). The CDR3 has 14 amino acids. The CDR3 coding sequence is TGCGCCGGATTGCCAGGGGGCGGAAATCAGCCCCAGCATTTT. As protein: CAGLPGGGNQPQHF.

The rearrangement links TRBV19 to TRBJ2-1, with 9 bases lining up with TRBD1. Germline V gene data show CDR1 as LNHDA and CDR2 as SQIVND (reference sequence). The CDR3 contains 11 residues. V trimming: 6 bases; J trimming: 14 bases; junction bases outside the gene matches: 5. CDR3 protein: CASSRQGVKFF. The CDR3 region has the DNA TGTGCCAGTAGCCGACAGGGGGTCAAGTTCTTC.

The gene calls are TRBV27 and TRBJ2-5; D possibly corresponds to TRBD2 (6 bases). The CDR3 runs to 17 residues. CDR1 is MNHEY, CDR2 SMNVEV, per germline (reference sequence). Trimming shortened V by 4 bases and J by 4 bases, and 22 bases separated the two germline ends. DNA for the CDR3: TGTGCCAGCAGTTCCAAAACCCCGGGACTCACTCCAGAGACCCAGTACTTC. Translating gives CASSSKTPGLTPETQYF.

The V gene is TRBV12-3 or TRBV12-4, the J gene TRBJ2-3, with 9 positions matching TRBD2. The CDR3 consists of 16 residues. With V trimmed by 0 bases and J by 4 bases, 5 bases remained unmatched. DNA of the CDR3: TGTGCCAGCAGTTTAGCCCAGAGCGGGAGGTCAGATACGCAGTATTTT. Protein sequence: CASSLAQSGRSDTQYF.